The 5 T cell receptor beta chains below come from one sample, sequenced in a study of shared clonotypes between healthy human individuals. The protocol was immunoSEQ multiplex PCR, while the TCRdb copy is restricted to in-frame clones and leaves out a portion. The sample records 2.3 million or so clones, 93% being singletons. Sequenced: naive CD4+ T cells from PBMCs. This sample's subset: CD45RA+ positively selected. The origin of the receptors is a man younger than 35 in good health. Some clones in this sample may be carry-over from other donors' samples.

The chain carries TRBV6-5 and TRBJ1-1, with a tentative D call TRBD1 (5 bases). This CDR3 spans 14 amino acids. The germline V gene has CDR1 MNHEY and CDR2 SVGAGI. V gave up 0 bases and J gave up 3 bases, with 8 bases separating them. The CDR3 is CASSYSGGYTEAFF. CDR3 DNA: TGTGCCAGCAGTTACTCGGGGGGTTACACTGAAGCTTTCTTT.

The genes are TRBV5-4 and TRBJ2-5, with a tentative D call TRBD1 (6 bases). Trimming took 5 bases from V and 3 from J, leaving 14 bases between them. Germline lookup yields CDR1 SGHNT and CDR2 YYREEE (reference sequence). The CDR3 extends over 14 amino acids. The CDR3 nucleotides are TGTGCCAGCAGGGTGCAGGACAGCAAAGAGACCCAGTACTTC. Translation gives CASRVQDSKETQYF.

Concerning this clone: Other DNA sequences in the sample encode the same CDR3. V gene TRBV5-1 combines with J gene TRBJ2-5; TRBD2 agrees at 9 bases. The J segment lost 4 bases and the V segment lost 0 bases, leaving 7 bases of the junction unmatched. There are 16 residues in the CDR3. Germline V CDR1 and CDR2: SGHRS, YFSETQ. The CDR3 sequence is CASSLGLAGAGETQYF. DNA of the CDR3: TGCGCCAGCAGCTTGGGGTTAGCGGGAGCAGGAGAGACCCAGTACTTC.

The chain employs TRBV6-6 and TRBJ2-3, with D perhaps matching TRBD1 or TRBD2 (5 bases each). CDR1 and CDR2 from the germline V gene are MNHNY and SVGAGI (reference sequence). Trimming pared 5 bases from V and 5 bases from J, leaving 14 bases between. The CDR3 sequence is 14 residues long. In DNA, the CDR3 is TGTGCCAGCAGTGCTGGGACCCCGGGAGATACGCAGTATTTT. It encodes CASSAGTPGDTQYF.

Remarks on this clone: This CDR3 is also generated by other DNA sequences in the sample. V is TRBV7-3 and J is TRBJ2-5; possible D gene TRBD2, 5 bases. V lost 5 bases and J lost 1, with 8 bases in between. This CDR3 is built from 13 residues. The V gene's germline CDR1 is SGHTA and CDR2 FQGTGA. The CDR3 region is CASSPSGQETQYF. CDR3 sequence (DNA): TGTGCCAGCAGCCCGAGCGGCCAAGAGACCCAGTACTTC.